The clone carrying this T cell receptor beta chain occurred many times. The CDR3 spans 13 residues. Germline V gene data show CDR1 as SEHNR and CDR2 as FQNEAQ (reference sequence). Trimming pared 4 bases from V and 4 bases from J, leaving 10 bases between. TCRdb reanalysed the PCR reads using MiXCR and keeps one entry per CDR3 protein. The sample has about 510,000 distinct CDR3 sequences, around 21% seen once. The record originates from a study of molecular identifiers for immune sequencing clone quantification. This receptor was taken from a human donor in good health. Some libraries in this study had Jurkat cell RNA spiked in. The chain carries TRBV7-9 and TRBJ1-1, with D maybe TRBD1 (6 bases). Input material: naive CD8+ T cells from blood, with Jurkat cell RNA spiked in. The subset denotes: FACS-sorted CD8+CD4-CCR7+CD45RA+ naive T cells. The CDR3 DNA reads TGTGCCAGCAGCTCAACAGGGAGCACTGAAGCTTTCTTT. As protein: CASSSTGSTEAFF. Filled out from reference TRBV7-9 and TRBJ1-1, the complete variable domain reads DTGVSQNPRHKITKRGQNVTFRCDPISEHNRLYWYRQTLGQGPEFLTYFQNEAQLEKSRLLSDRFSAERPKGSFSTLEIQRTEQGDSAMYLCASSSTGSTEAFFGQGTRLTVV.